A single sample is the source of the 7 T cell receptor beta chains below, sequenced in a study of T cells in Graves' hyperthyroidism and ophthalmopathy (dated by TCRdb to between 2018 and 2020). Library generation was performed with multiplex PCR. Instrument used: Illumina HiSeq 2000. The TCR beta CDR3 regions were amplified from the RNA transcripts. A first-round RT-PCR of the TCR CDR3 used the HTBI primer set with the Qiagen OneStep RT-PCR kit. TCRdb cleaned the public reads at Q25 with fastp, built clones with MiXCR and kept in-frame beta chains. Entries are consolidated by CDR3 protein sequence, retaining the most common genes and DNA. This sample comprises approximately 520,000 distinct CDR3 sequences, roughly a quarter of them detected only once. The ten largest clones capture over 9% of the sample. What was sequenced was blood. The receptors were sampled from a woman in her 30s with Graves' ophthalmopathy.

The chain couples TRBV12-3 or TRBV12-4 to TRBJ2-5; 16 positions agree with TRBD2. The length of the CDR3 is 19 residues. Trimming at V came to 5 bases and at J to 2 bases, leaving 11 bases not matched to a gene. The CDR3 spells CASSPPGLAGGPKQETQYF. In DNA form, the CDR3 reads TGTGCCAGCAGTCCCCCGGGACTAGCGGGAGGGCCTAAGCAAGAGACCCAGTACTTC.

The chain recombines TRBV5-4 with TRBJ2-2, with TRBD1 matching over 9 bases. The length of the CDR3 is 15 residues. J was trimmed by 7 bases and V by 1 base; bases with no gene match: 5. The germline V gene has CDR1 SGHNT and CDR2 YYREEE (reference sequence). CDR3 amino acids: CASSLRDRDSGELFF. The DNA of the CDR3 is TGTGCCAGCAGCTTGCGGGACAGGGATAGCGGGGAGCTGTTTTTT.

This clonotype was recorded at least ten times. The genes are TRBV28 and TRBJ1-1; 7 nucleotides agree with TRBD1. The CDR3 consists of 12 residues. From germline, CDR1 is MDHEN and CDR2 SYDVKM. With V trimmed by 3 bases and J by 10 bases, 5 bases remained unmatched. CDR3 sequence reads: CASSFSGGTAFF. The CDR3 region has the DNA TGTGCCAGCAGTTTCTCAGGGGGAACAGCTTTCTTT.

Only a few counts were recorded for this clonotype. The chain couples TRBV6-8 to TRBJ2-7, with 11 bases matching TRBD2. V shed 10 bases and J 2 bases; nucleotides not matched to a gene: 13. This CDR3 comprises 16 residues. Looked up from germline, CDR1 is MNHGY and CDR2 is SAAAGT. CDR3 sequence reads: CATDGLAGGNTYEQYF. The DNA for the CDR3 is TGTGCCACCGATGGACTAGCGGGTGGAAACACCTACGAGCAGTACTTC.

The chain joins TRBV29-1 to TRBJ1-2; D is possibly TRBD1 (5 bases). The CDR3 extends over 14 amino acids. Germline loops: CDR1 SQVTM, CDR2 ANQGSEA. V lost 0 bases and J lost 4, with 12 bases in between. The CDR3 sequence: CSVEDPGRSYGYTF. CDR3 DNA sequence: TGCAGCGTTGAAGACCCGGGACGGTCCTATGGCTACACCTTC.

At least ten counts were recorded for this clonotype. Here the CDR3 omits its conserved ending phenylalanine or tryptophan, so a read error is the likely source. The DNA of the CDR3 is TGTGCCAGCAGTTTATTGTGGGGCCAGGAGCCCCAGCATTAT. Its protein is CASSLLWGQEPQHY. The chain employs TRBV12-3 or TRBV12-4 and TRBJ1-5, with D perhaps matching TRBD1 (5 bases). Between the trimmed V and J ends, which lost 2 bases and 8 bases, there was a span of 13 bases. The CDR3 extends over 14 amino acids.

This chain connects TRBV12-3 or TRBV12-4 to TRBJ2-7; D is perhaps TRBD1 (6 bases). Trimming removed 6 bases at V and 5 bases at J, with 14 bases between. The CDR3 runs 13 residues. CDR3 DNA sequence: TGTGCCAGCAGCCTGTGGACAGCAGACGAGCAGTACTTC. Translation gives CASSLWTADEQYF.